The sequence of this T cell receptor beta chain was determined in a study of identical twins. General study points: The study found weaker excess twin sharing in beta out-of-frame sequences. Within monozygotic twins, out-of-frame TCR alpha sharing was underestimated by the models.

The V end was cut by 3 bases, the J end by 7 bases, with 15 bases between. This CDR3 has 15 residues. A universal primer site was created by template switching, with the cDNA bearing unique molecular identifiers. TCRdb ran MiXCR on the 5' RACE reads and lists one entry per CDR3 protein. Here the sample spans roughly 1,500,000 distinct CDR3 sequences, less than 40% being singletons. Points on this clonotype: The antigen is unknown.

The sequencing sample was made of cord blood. The chain employs TRBV12-3 or TRBV12-4 and TRBJ1-4; possible D gene TRBD1, 5 bases. The clonotype originates from a newborn girl in good health. CDR3 sequence (DNA): TGTGCCAGCAGTTTTATCCGGAGGAGGGGTGAAAAACTGTTTTTT. It is translated as CASSFIRRRGEKLFF.